These 27 T cell receptor beta chains originate from one sample sequenced in a study of blood T cells in healthy people across ages. A J-beta primer mix and a sample-barcoded 5' primer were used in a second PCR of roughly 6 to 11 cycles. In TCRdb, the 5' RACE reads were re-called with MiXCR into one record per CDR3 protein. The table has 1,500,000 or so distinct CDR3 sequences, approximately 43% seen once. Sequenced: blood. Receptors originate from a woman aged 18 to 35 in good health.

V is TRBV12-3 or TRBV12-4 and J is TRBJ2-7, with 10 bases aligning to TRBD1. J was trimmed by 4 bases and V by 5 bases; bases with no gene match: 11. This CDR3 is built from 16 residues. The CDR3 nucleotides read TGTGCCAGCAGTCCGAGCTCCGGGACAGGGGCTTACGAGCAGTACTTC. Translation: CASSPSSGTGAYEQYF.

This sequence joins TRBV29-1 and TRBJ1-5; weak D call: TRBD1 (5 bases). This CDR3 comprises 14 residues. Trimming removed 6 bases at V and 4 bases at J, with 16 bases between. Per the germline V gene, CDR1 is SQVTM and CDR2 is ANQGSEA. The DNA of the CDR3 is TGCAGCGTACAAACGGGGGGGTATAATCAGCCCCAGCATTTT. It is translated as CSVQTGGYNQPQHF.

The CDR3 region is CASSSGTTNEKLFF. In DNA, the CDR3 is TGTGCCAGCAGTTCAGGGACTACTAATGAAAAACTGTTTTTT. The rearrangement links TRBV12-3 or TRBV12-4 to TRBJ1-4; weak D call: TRBD1 (5 bases). Between the trimmed V and J ends, which lost 4 bases and 2 bases, there was a span of 8 bases. This CDR3 comprises 14 residues.

V usage is TRBV2 and J usage is TRBJ1-1; no clear D gene. This CDR3 is 14 amino acids long. Germline-derived CDR1 and CDR2 are SNHLY and FYNNEI. The V and J ends lost 2 bases and 4 bases respectively, with 11 bases between them. CDR3 in amino acids: CASSEIAARTEAFF. CDR3 DNA: TGTGCCAGCAGTGAAATCGCAGCCCGCACTGAAGCTTTCTTT.

This clonotype has more than one count but fewer than ten. The CDR3 loop reads CSARGTKDYGYTF. The CDR3 nucleotides read TGCAGTGCTAGAGGGACTAAGGACTATGGCTACACCTTC. The gene calls are TRBV20-1 and TRBJ1-2; D is uncertain. This CDR3 has 13 amino acids. Trimming cost V 1 base and J 3 bases, with 9 bases left between them. Germline V gene sequence: CDR1 DFQATT, CDR2 SNEGSKA (reference sequence).

This clonotype was counted only a few times. The rearrangement links TRBV12-3 or TRBV12-4 to TRBJ2-6; D may match TRBD1 or TRBD2 (5 bases each). The length of the CDR3 is 15 residues. V was cut by 3 bases and J by 2 bases, with 8 bases left in between. CDR3 nucleotides: TGTGCCAGCAGTTTCGGGGACCCTGGGGCCAACGTCCTGACTTTC. This codes for CASSFGDPGANVLTF.

This clonotype was seen a few times. The chain links TRBV20-1 to TRBJ1-2; D may be TRBD1 (5 bases). There are 13 residues in the CDR3. V lost 3 bases and J 8 bases, leaving 16 bases between the germline ends. Germline CDR1 reads DFQATT; CDR2 reads SNEGSKA (reference sequence). DNA of the CDR3: TGCAGTGCTAGCCCCGACAGTCCTGGGGGCTACACCTTC. This gives the protein CSASPDSPGGYTF.

The chain has TRBV4-3 and TRBJ1-6; D ambiguous. Trimming stripped 0 bases from V and 0 bases from J, with 6 bases between. Germline V CDR1 and CDR2: LGHNA, YSLEER. The CDR3 spans 16 residues. CDR3 residues: CASSQDASSYNSPLHF. The DNA for the CDR3 is TGCGCCAGCAGCCAAGACGCCAGCTCCTATAATTCACCCCTCCACTTT.

This clonotype was observed a single time. The V and J genes are TRBV28 and TRBJ2-1, with D maybe TRBD2 (6 bases). The CDR3 has 16 residues. The ends were cut back, 2 bases at V and 0 bases at J, with 11 bases in the middle. Germline V CDR1 and CDR2: MDHEN, SYDVKM. This CDR3 reads CASSLPRAGSYNEQFF. The CDR3 DNA reads as TGTGCCAGCAGTTTACCGAGAGCGGGCTCCTACAATGAGCAGTTCTTC.

This clonotype has a handful of counts. The chain joins TRBV7-9 to TRBJ2-5; the D gene could be TRBD1 or TRBD2 (5 bases each). V was trimmed by 6 bases and J by 11 bases, leaving 13 bases between them. Germline CDR1 is SEHNR and CDR2 is FQNEAQ (reference sequence). CDR3 length: 11 amino acids. The CDR3 loop reads CASRWGSEQYF. The DNA for the CDR3 is TGTGCCAGCAGATGGGGGAGTGAGCAGTACTTC.

About this clonotype: A much bigger clone sits one base away, suggesting this may be a read error. CDR3 sequence: CTISEGSGGVNEQFF. In DNA form, the CDR3 reads TGTACCATCAGTGAAGGGTCAGGGGGAGTCAATGAGCAGTTCTTC. This rearrangement joins TRBV10-3 to TRBJ2-1; 7 bases map to TRBD1. Germline CDR1 ENHRY, CDR2 SYGVKD. This CDR3 is 15 amino acids long.

The chain uses TRBV5-1 and TRBJ2-1; a possible D gene is TRBD1 (6 bases). The germline V gene has CDR1 SGHRS and CDR2 YFSETQ. V was trimmed by 6 bases and J by 6 bases, leaving 13 bases between them. CDR3 size: 13 residues. The CDR3 here is CASIPRQANEQFF. Written as DNA, the CDR3 is TGCGCCAGCATCCCTAGACAGGCCAATGAGCAGTTCTTC.

The sample holds a few counts of this clonotype. The rearrangement uses TRBV29-1 and TRBJ2-5, with a possible D match to TRBD2 (5 bases). Germline values: CDR1 SQVTM, CDR2 ANQGSEA. V was shortened by 5 bases and J by 11 bases, with 12 bases between the two germline ends. The CDR3 is 10 amino acids. CDR3 nucleotides: TGCAGCGTTACTAGGAATGAGCAGTACTTC. Amino acids: CSVTRNEQYF. Full variable domain (rest looked up from reference TRBV29-1 and TRBJ2-5): SAVISQKPSRDICQRGTSLTIQCQVDSQVTMMFWYRQQPGQSLTLIATANQGSEATYESGFVIDKFPISRPNLTFSTLTVSNMSPEDSSIYLCSVTRNEQYFGPGTRLLVL.

The rearrangement joins TRBV18 to TRBJ2-1; D gene ambiguous. The J call may not be correct, given that the DNA end is closer to TRBJ2-7. The CDR3 totals 15 residues. CDR1 and CDR2 from the germline V gene are KGHSH and LQKENI. The CDR3 is CASSPTRSSYNEQYF. CDR3 nucleotide sequence: TGTGCCAGCTCTCCTACCAGGTCCTCCTACAATGAGCAGTACTTC.

This clonotype was counted a few times. The chain recombines TRBV9 with TRBJ2-3; D perhaps matches TRBD1 (5 bases). The V gene lost 4 bases and the J gene lost 1 base, with 13 bases spanning the gap. The CDR3 runs to 15 residues. CDR1 and CDR2 (germline): SGDLS, YYNGEE. The CDR3 region is CASSSQTTGTDTQYF. The DNA of the CDR3 is TGTGCCAGCAGCTCTCAGACGACAGGCACAGATACGCAGTATTTT. Supplemented by reference TRBV9 and TRBJ2-3, the full variable domain reads DSGVTQTPKHLITATGQRVTLRCSPRSGDLSVYWYQQSLDQGLQFLIQYYNGEERAKGNILERFSAQQFPDLHSELNLSSLELGDSALYFCASSSQTTGTDTQYFGPGTRLTVL.

The chain recombines TRBV11-2 with TRBJ2-5; D not certain. The DNA end favors TRBJ2-4, so the J call may be wrong. Germline V gene data show CDR1 as SGHAT and CDR2 as FQNNGV. This CDR3 has 18 residues. DNA for the CDR3: TGTGCCAGCAGCTCTACCTTAGGTTCGATATGGGACAAAAACATTCAGTACTTC. Translation: CASSSTLGSIWDKNIQYF.

In DNA, the CDR3 is TGCAGCGTAGGGACCAACGGGGAAAAACTGTTTTTT. The encoded protein is CSVGTNGEKLFF. This chain connects TRBV29-1 to TRBJ1-4; TRBD1 might be the D (5 bases). CDR3 length equals 12 residues. Germline V gives CDR1 SQVTM, CDR2 ANQGSEA. V lost 6 bases and J lost 8, with 13 bases in between.

The chain is built from TRBV14 and TRBJ2-1, with 7 positions matching TRBD2. Germline CDR1 SGHDN, CDR2 FVKESK. V shed 3 bases and J 7 bases; nucleotides not matched to a gene: 15. The CDR3 runs 17 residues. CDR3 nucleotides: TGTGCCAGCAGCCAGGGATGGGGCCCACTAGCGTGGAATGAGCAGTTCTTC. It codes for CASSQGWGPLAWNEQFF.

This chain uses TRBV7-9 with TRBJ2-7; D perhaps matches TRBD2 (6 bases). This CDR3 contains 13 residues. Germline CDR1 and CDR2: SEHNR and FQNEAQ (reference sequence). Deletions cut 6 bases from V and 3 bases from J, with 12 bases between. This CDR3 is CASRRGEVYEQYF. In DNA, the CDR3 is TGTGCCAGCAGAAGAGGGGAGGTCTACGAGCAGTACTTC.

This chain connects TRBV14 to TRBJ1-1; 12 bases are shared with TRBD1. The CDR3 extends over 18 amino acids. Germline V lookup: CDR1 SGHDN, CDR2 FVKESK. V lost 3 bases to trimming and J lost 1 base; unmatched junction nucleotides: 9. The CDR3 region is CASSHPGTGGGGNTEAFF. The CDR3 DNA is TGTGCCAGCAGCCACCCTGGGACAGGGGGCGGTGGGAACACTGAAGCTTTCTTT.

This clonotype was detected only a few times. The chain is built from TRBV28 and TRBJ2-1; D gene unclear. The CDR3 runs to 17 residues. The V end was cut by 10 bases, the J end by 0 bases, with 22 bases between. Germline V gene lookup returns CDR1 MDHEN and CDR2 SYDVKM. In DNA, the CDR3 is TGTGCCACAATAGGGCAAGCTGGGCCGAGCTCCTACAATGAGCAGTTCTTC. Translated: CATIGQAGPSSYNEQFF. Looking up the rest from reference TRBV28 and TRBJ2-1 gives the full variable domain: DVKVTQSSRYLVKRTGEKVFLECVQDMDHENMFWYRQDPGLGLRLIYFSYDVKMKEKGDIPEGYSVSREKKERFSLILESASTNQTSMYLCATIGQAGPSSYNEQFFGPGTRLTVL.

The chain uses TRBV7-9 and TRBJ2-3; 9 bases map to TRBD2. The germline V gene encodes CDR1 SEHNR and CDR2 FQNEAQ (reference sequence). Losses at the gene ends were 2 bases for V and 2 bases for J; bases not matched to a gene: 8. The CDR3 totals 17 residues. CDR3 nucleotides: TGTGCCAGCAGCTTATTGGTTAGCGGGAGTATCACAGATACGCAGTATTTT. Protein sequence: CASSLLVSGSITDTQYF.

The CDR3 here is CSARGVGGRSNEQFF. The CDR3 DNA reads as TGCAGTGCTAGAGGGGTCGGCGGGAGATCAAATGAGCAGTTCTTC. The chain links TRBV20-1 to TRBJ2-1; 7 nucleotides match TRBD2. The germline V gene has CDR1 DFQATT and CDR2 SNEGSKA (reference sequence). V shed 1 base and J 7 bases; nucleotides not matched to a gene: 10. This CDR3 is 15 amino acids long.

In this sample, this clonotype turned up a few times. The J gene is TRBJ2-3, the V gene TRBV15, with 8 bases matching TRBD2. The CDR3 loop spans 16 amino acids. J lost 2 bases, V lost 3 bases, and 7 bases had no gene match. In germline, CDR1 is LNHNV, CDR2 YYDKDF (reference sequence). CDR3 sequence reads: CATSREAGVYTDTQYF. In DNA, the CDR3 is TGTGCCACCAGCAGGGAAGCGGGAGTTTACACAGATACGCAGTATTTT.

The gene calls are TRBV29-1 and TRBJ1-1; 10 bases match TRBD1. The ends lost 7 bases at V and 0 bases at J; junction bases unmatched: 8. Germline V lookup: CDR1 SQVTM, CDR2 ANQGSEA. This CDR3 comprises 15 residues. Written as DNA, the CDR3 is TGCAGCGCACGACAGGGGGCCACCATGAACACTGAAGCTTTCTTT. Translated, it gives CSARQGATMNTEAFF.

The chain's CDR3 is CASKGVARALYEQYF. The CDR3 DNA reads TGTGCCAGCAAAGGGGTAGCGAGAGCTCTCTACGAGCAGTACTTC. This sequence joins TRBV25-1 and TRBJ2-7; D possibly uses TRBD1 or TRBD2 (5 bases each). Germline V gene data show CDR1 as MGHDK and CDR2 as SYGVNS. The CDR3 loop spans 15 amino acids. Trimming took off 7 bases at V and 3 bases at J, with 19 bases between the two ends.

Only a few counts were recorded for this clonotype. The chain couples TRBV2 to TRBJ2-1; 14 nucleotides line up with TRBD2. CDR1 SNHLY and CDR2 FYNNEI come from the germline V gene. V shed 5 bases, J shed 9 bases, and the junction held 6 bases outside the gene matches. There are 15 residues in the CDR3. The CDR3 bases are TGTGCCAGCAGTACGGGACTAGCGGGAGAGGCTGAGCAGTTCTTC. This encodes CASSTGLAGEAEQFF.